This TCR beta chain was sequenced during a study of T cell responses to AZD1222 COVID-19 vaccine (dated by TCRdb to the early 2020s). With regard to the full study: TCR sequencing was performed for fewer than 250 trial participants, of whom roughly 200 were given two doses of AZD1222 and 26 were given two doses of MenACWY control vaccine. Trial participants were enrolled by age into 18-55, 56-69 and 70-plus year subgroups, with roughly 160, 29 and 62 TCR-sequenced participants respectively. General conclusions and limits of the study: Because no day 14 peak-response samples were available, repertoires were characterized only after the peak T cell response. Nearly half of unique spike-specific TCRs reportedly recognized epitopes outside regions mutated in the B.1.351 and B.1.1.7 variants. Participants were mostly white British, with more females than males. The authors suggested clonal diversity may have been underestimated. In the small 56-69-year group, the increase in depth fell short of significance, most likely because of low power. After two AZD1222 doses, spike-specific TCR breadth and depth were significantly higher than at day 0 and than in MenACWY recipients. CD4 TCRs associated with the vaccine covered the entire spike protein, and the dominant responses were in regions 160-218 and 743-854. Conclusions about previously exposed vaccinees are limited, since just five to seven AZD1222 recipients were seropositive for SARS-CoV-2 at baseline.

The CDR3 regions of human TCRbeta chains were analyzed by immunosequencing. The paper's processing steps were these. TCRs in the repertoires were compared against a reference library of SARS-CoV-2-specific TCRs that had been generated with the MIRA antigen-specificity platform. Breadth was defined as the fraction of unique TCRs that were SARS-CoV-2-associated. Depth was defined as the fraction of total T cells that were SARS-CoV-2-associated. Each spike-specific TCR was assigned to its reactive spike region and to a CD4 or CD8 class using the MIRA data. Log10-transformed breadth and depth values were compared by one-way ANOVA with Sidak's multiple comparisons tests. The immuneACCESS repertoire file appears here via TCRdb, limited to in-frame rearrangements. These files lack a portion of the clones; in checked studies, under half of the deficit traces to unresolved V genes, and the cause of the others is not known. The V and J calls and clone size are taken from that table; D and trimming were inferred from the DNA. In this sample the table shows about 73,000 clones, 75% to 90% of which occur a single time. 7.5% to 10% of the sample is held by the ten biggest clonotypes.

This clone was seen a few times. Its antigen is still unknown. There are no base qualities to consult, and no much larger clone falls within one base. The meaning of the sample's time point label: about 28 days (+/-7) after the second vaccine dose. AZD1222 recipients with second doses at about 4 weeks or about 12 weeks were pooled, because spike-specific TCR depth and breadth did not differ between schedules. The vaccinee samples were drawn from two UK trials, COV001 and COV002, one of which was a single-blind randomized controlled phase 2/3 trial testing AZD1222 (ChAdOx1 nCoV-19) in healthy adults. For TCRbeta chain sequencing, PBMC samples from trial participants were taken at day 0 and at day 28 after the second dose. Its CDR3 holds 15 amino acids, cysteine through phenylalanine. The retained sequence is limited to the CDR3, 45 bases, with the frame set at the first base. V loses 4 bases of germline sequence and J loses 9 bases, and the interval between the two ends is 17 bases. According to the germline V gene (reference sequence), CDR1 reads SGHKS and CDR2 reads YYEKEE.

This sequence uses TRBV5-5 and TRBJ1-6, with the D gene too uncertain to name. Sequenced here: peripheral blood, sampled 28 days after the second AZD1222 dose. This clonotype was sampled from an adult who received the AZD1222 COVID-19 vaccine. The CDR3 region: CASSTPGRSGSPLHF. The sequenced DNA: TGTGCCAGCAGCACCCCGGGGAGAAGCGGTTCACCCCTCCACTTT.